This T cell receptor beta chain was captured by sequencing in a study of cytomegalovirus exposure and HLA in healthy donors. Points from the study as a whole: Earlier analysis yielded a pattern in which most TCR beta V segments were productive about 90% or about 30% of the time.

Primers included in the PCR were 60 Vbeta and 13 Jbeta primers. Measured with immunoSEQ multiplex PCR; TCRdb has only the in-frame clones, and not every one. The sample has over 150,000 clones, about 80% seen once. Regarding this clone: Its antigen is undetermined.

The germline gives CDR1 SGHTS, CDR2 YDEGEE. CDR3 length: 13 amino acids. V was clipped by 4 bases and J by 7 bases, with 11 bases between them. The sequence came from a woman aged 45-60 years in good health and CMV-seropositive. The sample was PBMCs. J is TRBJ1-4 and V is TRBV5-8, with a tentative D call TRBD1 (5 bases). The CDR3 spells CASSGRVSEKLFF. DNA of the CDR3: TGTGCCAGCAGCGGCAGGGTCAGTGAAAAACTGTTTTTT.